The 16 T cell receptor beta chains below all came from one sample that was sequenced in a study of cytomegalovirus exposure and HLA in healthy donors. This PCR relied on a set of 60 Vbeta primers and 13 Jbeta primers. Repertoires were generated with immunoSEQ multiplex PCR, while TCRdb's copy carries only in-frame clones and drops some. The sample yields about 130,000 clones, about 74% seen once. Sequencing used PBMCs. Receptor source: a woman between 50 and 59 years old in good health and CMV-seropositive.

This clone appeared once. V usage is TRBV5-4 and J usage is TRBJ2-5; D uncertain. There are 14 residues in the CDR3. Per germline, CDR1 SGHNT and CDR2 YYREEE (reference sequence). Trimming pared 0 bases from V and 4 bases from J, leaving 10 bases between. The DNA for the CDR3 is TGTGCCAGCAGCTTGGCCGCGGAAGGAGAGACCCAGTACTTC. Protein: CASSLAAEGETQYF. The full variable domain, in which reference TRBV5-4 and TRBJ2-5 provide the parts outside the CDR3, is ETGVTQSPTHLIKTRGQQVTLRCSSQSGHNTVSWYQQALGQGPQFIFQYYREEENGRGNFPPRFSGLQFPNYSSELNVNALELDDSALYLCASSLAAEGETQYFGPGTRLLVL.

The V call is TRBV28, the J call TRBJ2-7; TRBD1 matches at 7 bases. The CDR3 totals 15 residues. With V trimmed by 6 bases and J by 0 bases, 8 bases remained unmatched. Germline CDR1 MDHEN, CDR2 SYDVKM. CDR3 DNA sequence: TGTGCCAGCAGAACGGACAGGCTCACCTCCTACGAGCAGTACTTC. It yields the protein CASRTDRLTSYEQYF.

CDR3 loop: CASKGQTQETQYF. The CDR3 coding sequence is TGTGCCAGCAAGGGACAGACGCAAGAGACCCAGTACTTC. This rearrangement joins TRBV2 to TRBJ2-5; 7 bases fit TRBD1. V was clipped by 7 bases and J by 2 bases; unmatched bases: 4. There are 13 residues in the CDR3. Germline-derived CDR1 and CDR2 are SNHLY and FYNNEI.

This rearrangement joins TRBV13 to TRBJ1-3; D is unclear. V gave up 5 bases and J gave up 0 bases, with 14 bases separating them. Germline CDR1 PRHDT, CDR2 FYEKMQ (reference sequence). This CDR3 is built from 16 residues. CDR3 nucleotides: TGTGCCAGCAGCAATGATAAGCCGGTCTCTGGAAACACCATATATTTT. Protein: CASSNDKPVSGNTIYF.

V is TRBV4-1 and J is TRBJ2-5; D may be TRBD1 (6 bases). Between the trimmed V and J ends, which lost 4 bases and 1 base, there was a span of 10 bases. CDR3 length equals 14 residues. Germline CDR1 MGHRA, CDR2 YSYEKL. CDR3 in amino acids: CASSLGHFQETQYF. The CDR3 nucleotides are TGCGCCAGCAGCCTGGGACATTTCCAAGAGACCCAGTACTTC.

This clone has only a few counts. The chain combines TRBV6-1 with TRBJ2-7; D is ambiguous. Trimming stripped 5 bases from V and 9 bases from J, with 17 bases between. Looked up from germline, CDR1 is MNHNS and CDR2 is SASEGT. CDR3 length equals 13 residues. CDR3 protein: CASSPGVQQTQYF. The CDR3 DNA follows: TGTGCCAGCAGTCCCGGAGTCCAACAAACGCAGTACTTC.

CDR3 sequence (DNA): TGCGCCAGCAGCTTGGGGGAGCTACGGGATACGCAGTATTTT. It encodes CASSLGELRDTQYF. The chain carries TRBV5-1 and TRBJ2-3; weak D call: TRBD2 (5 bases). There are 14 residues in the CDR3. The V and J ends lost 0 bases and 6 bases respectively, with 11 bases between them. Germline CDR1 reads SGHRS; CDR2 reads YFSETQ.

CDR3 coding DNA: TGCGCCAGCAGCTCATCACAGGGGAAGGATACGCAGTATTTT. As protein: CASSSSQGKDTQYF. This chain joins TRBV5-1 and TRBJ2-3, with 7 positions matching TRBD1. The CDR3 length is 14 residues. The germline CDR1 and CDR2 sequences are SGHRS and YFSETQ. With 3 bases clipped from V and 6 bases from J, the junction kept 7 bases outside the gene matches.

V usage is TRBV6-5 and J usage is TRBJ1-5; D uncertain. The CDR3 spans 13 residues. In germline, CDR1 is MNHEY, CDR2 SVGAGI. Trimming took 5 bases from V and 4 from J, leaving 9 bases between them. The CDR3 region is CASSTPGNQPQHF. The CDR3 DNA reads TGTGCCAGCAGTACCCCCGGGAATCAGCCCCAGCATTTT.

V gene TRBV5-6 combines with J gene TRBJ1-5, with 7 positions matching TRBD1. This CDR3 spans 15 amino acids. Per germline, CDR1 SGHDT and CDR2 YYEEEE. V was clipped by 4 bases and J by 4 bases; unmatched bases: 8. The CDR3 DNA reads TGTGCCAGCAGCCTCATTCAGGGGGAAAATCAGCCCCAGCATTTT. It specifies CASSLIQGENQPQHF. Filled out from reference TRBV5-6 and TRBJ1-5, the complete variable domain reads DAGVTQSPTHLIKTRGQQVTLRCSPKSGHDTVSWYQQALGQGPQFIFQYYEEEERQRGNFPDRFSGHQFPNYSSELNVNALLLGDSALYLCASSLIQGENQPQHFGDGTRLSIL.

V usage is TRBV6-6 and J usage is TRBJ1-3; 10 nucleotides line up with TRBD1. Germline V gives CDR1 MNHNY, CDR2 SVGAGI (reference sequence). The CDR3 is made up of 16 amino acids. Trimming removed 5 bases from V and 3 bases from J; junction bases left unmatched: 7. CDR3 sequence: CASSPPGQGFGNTIYF. The CDR3 coding sequence is TGTGCCAGCAGTCCACCGGGACAGGGGTTTGGAAACACCATATATTTT.

The chain recombines TRBV7-7 with TRBJ2-5; D gene ambiguous. Germline CDR1 reads SSHAT; CDR2 reads FNYEAQ (reference sequence). The CDR3 has 15 amino acids. The V end was cut by 5 bases, the J end by 1 base, with 14 bases between. The CDR3 bases are TGTGCCAGCAGCCTCGTAGGCGGCGTCCAAGAGACCCAGTACTTC. As protein: CASSLVGGVQETQYF.

The chain uses TRBV5-4 and TRBJ2-2, with 8 nucleotides matching TRBD1. V lost 4 bases to trimming and J lost 5 bases; unmatched junction nucleotides: 7. Germline CDR1 reads SGHNT; CDR2 reads YYREEE (reference sequence). The CDR3 totals 15 residues. For the CDR3, the DNA is TGTGCCAGCAGCGCCGGGACAGGCCGGACCGGGGAGCTGTTTTTT. Its protein is CASSAGTGRTGELFF.

This chain connects TRBV29-1 to TRBJ2-1; D unclear. Deletions cut 3 bases from V and 7 bases from J, with 16 bases between. The CDR3 length is 14 residues. Looked up from germline, CDR1 is SQVTM and CDR2 is ANQGSEA. As DNA, the CDR3 is TGCAGCGTTGACGTAGGTGGTTCGAGGAATGAGCAGTTCTTC. Residues: CSVDVGGSRNEQFF.

This chain joins TRBV7-2 and TRBJ1-5, with a tentative D call TRBD1 (5 bases). Germline V CDR1 and CDR2: SGHTA, FQGNSA. With 5 bases removed from V and 6 bases from J, the gap between germline ends came to 11 bases. The length of the CDR3 is 13 residues. The CDR3 DNA is TGTGCCAGCAGCGACAGCATGATTCAGCCCCAGCATTTT. Its translation is CASSDSMIQPQHF.

Concerning this clone: At one end the junction does not follow the germline gene, possibly because of a read error. This chain uses TRBV5-4 with TRBJ1-6, with D possibly being TRBD1 (5 bases). Germline CDR1 and CDR2: SGHNT and YYREEE (reference sequence). The CDR3 is made up of 15 amino acids. The CDR3 DNA sequence: TGTGCCAGCAGCTTGGGGGGGGATACCACGGAGATTAGAACTTTT. This sequence encodes CASSLGGDTTEIRTF.